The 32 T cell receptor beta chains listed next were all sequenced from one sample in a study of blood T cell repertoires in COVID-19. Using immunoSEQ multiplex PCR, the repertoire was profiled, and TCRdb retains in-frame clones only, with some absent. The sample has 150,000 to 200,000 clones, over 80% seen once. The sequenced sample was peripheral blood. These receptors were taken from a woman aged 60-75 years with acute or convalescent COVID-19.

DNA for the CDR3: TGTGCCAGTAGTATGGAGAGGGAGAGCTATGGCTACACCTTC. Amino acid sequence: CASSMERESYGYTF. The chain uses TRBV19 and TRBJ1-2; D not certain. Germline V gene lookup returns CDR1 LNHDA and CDR2 SQIVND (reference sequence). V shed 3 bases and J shed 4 bases, with 12 bases lying between them. The CDR3 has 14 amino acids.

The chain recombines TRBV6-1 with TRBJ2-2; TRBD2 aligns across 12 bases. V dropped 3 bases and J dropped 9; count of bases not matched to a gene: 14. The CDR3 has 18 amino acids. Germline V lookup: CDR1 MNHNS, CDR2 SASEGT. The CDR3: CASSDLTWPSGGARELFF. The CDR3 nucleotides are TGTGCCAGCAGTGATTTGACGTGGCCTAGCGGGGGGGCCCGGGAGCTGTTTTTT.

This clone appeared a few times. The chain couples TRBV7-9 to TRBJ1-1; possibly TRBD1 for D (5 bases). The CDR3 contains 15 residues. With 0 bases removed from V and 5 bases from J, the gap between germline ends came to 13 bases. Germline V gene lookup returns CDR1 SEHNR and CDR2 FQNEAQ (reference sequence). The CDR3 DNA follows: TGTGCCAGCAGCTTAGCCGCCAACAGGTTGACTGAAGCTTTCTTT. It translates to CASSLAANRLTEAFF.

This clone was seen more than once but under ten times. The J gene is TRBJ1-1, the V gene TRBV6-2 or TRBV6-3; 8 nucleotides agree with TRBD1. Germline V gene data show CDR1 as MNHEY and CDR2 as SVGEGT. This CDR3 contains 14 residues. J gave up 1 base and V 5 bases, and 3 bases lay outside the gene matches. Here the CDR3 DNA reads TGTGCCAGCAGTGACACAGGGGGGAACACTGAAGCTTTCTTT. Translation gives CASSDTGGNTEAFF.

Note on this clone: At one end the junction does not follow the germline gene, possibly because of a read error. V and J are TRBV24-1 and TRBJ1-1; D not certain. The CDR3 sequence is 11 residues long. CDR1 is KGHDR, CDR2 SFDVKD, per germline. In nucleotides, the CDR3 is TGTGCCACCGGTGACAACACTAGAGCTTTCTTT. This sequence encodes CATGDNTRAFF.

The CDR3 loop is CASSESGVNQPQHF. The CDR3 region has the DNA TGCGCCAGCAGTGAATCAGGGGTCAATCAGCCCCAGCATTTT. The V and J genes are TRBV10-2 and TRBJ1-5; D possibly corresponds to TRBD1 (6 bases). Germline V CDR1 and CDR2: WSHSY, SAAADI. This CDR3 is 14 amino acids long. V lost 3 bases, J lost 3 bases, and 9 bases lay in between.

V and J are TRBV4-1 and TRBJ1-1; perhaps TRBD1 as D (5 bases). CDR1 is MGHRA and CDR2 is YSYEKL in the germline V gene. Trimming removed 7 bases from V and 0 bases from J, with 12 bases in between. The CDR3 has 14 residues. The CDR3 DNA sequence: TGCGCCAGCACCCCCGACAGACTGAACACTGAAGCTTTCTTT. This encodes CASTPDRLNTEAFF.

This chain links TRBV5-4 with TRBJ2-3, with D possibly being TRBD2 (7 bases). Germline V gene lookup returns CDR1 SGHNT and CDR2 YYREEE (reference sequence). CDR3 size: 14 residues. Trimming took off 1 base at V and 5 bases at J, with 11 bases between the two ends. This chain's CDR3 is CASSLRGGIDTQYF. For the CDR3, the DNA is TGTGCCAGCAGCTTGAGGGGGGGGATAGATACGCAGTATTTT.

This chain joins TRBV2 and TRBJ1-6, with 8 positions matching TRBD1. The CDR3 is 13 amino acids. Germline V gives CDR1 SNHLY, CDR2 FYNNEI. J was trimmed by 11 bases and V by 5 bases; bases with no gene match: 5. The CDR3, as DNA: TGTGCCAGCAGTCCTACAGGGGGGACACCCCTCCACTTT. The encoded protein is CASSPTGGTPLHF.

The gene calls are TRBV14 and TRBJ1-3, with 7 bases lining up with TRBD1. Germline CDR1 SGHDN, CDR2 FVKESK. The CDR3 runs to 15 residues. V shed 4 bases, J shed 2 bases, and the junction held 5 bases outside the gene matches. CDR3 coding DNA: TGTGCCAGCAGCCCACCGGGACAGACTGGAAACACCATATATTTT. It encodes CASSPPGQTGNTIYF.

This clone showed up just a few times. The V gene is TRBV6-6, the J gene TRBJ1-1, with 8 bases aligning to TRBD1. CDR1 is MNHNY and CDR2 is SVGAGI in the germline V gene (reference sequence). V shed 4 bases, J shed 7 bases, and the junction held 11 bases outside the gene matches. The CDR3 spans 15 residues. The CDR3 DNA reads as TGTGCCAGCAGTTCCTCCGGGACAGGTGAAAATGAAGCTTTCTTT. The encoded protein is CASSSSGTGENEAFF.

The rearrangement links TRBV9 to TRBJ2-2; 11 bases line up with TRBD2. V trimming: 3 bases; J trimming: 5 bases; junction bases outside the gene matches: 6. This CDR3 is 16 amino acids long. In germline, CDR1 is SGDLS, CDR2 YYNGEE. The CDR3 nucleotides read TGTGCCAGCAGCGGATATAGCGGGGGGGCTACCGGGGAGCTGTTTTTT. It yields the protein CASSGYSGGATGELFF.

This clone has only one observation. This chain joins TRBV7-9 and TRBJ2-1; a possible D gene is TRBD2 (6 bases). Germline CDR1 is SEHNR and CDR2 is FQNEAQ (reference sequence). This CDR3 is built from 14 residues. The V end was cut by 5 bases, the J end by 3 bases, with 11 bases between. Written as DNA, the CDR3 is TGTGCCAGCAGCCGGGACTTACTCTACAATGAGCAGTTCTTC. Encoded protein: CASSRDLLYNEQFF.

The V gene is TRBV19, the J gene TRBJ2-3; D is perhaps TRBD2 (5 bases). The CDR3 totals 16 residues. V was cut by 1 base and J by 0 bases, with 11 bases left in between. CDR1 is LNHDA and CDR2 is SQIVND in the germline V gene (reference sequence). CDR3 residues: CASSIVRGRSTDTQYF. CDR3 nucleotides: TGTGCCAGTAGTATAGTACGCGGGCGTAGCACAGATACGCAGTATTTT.

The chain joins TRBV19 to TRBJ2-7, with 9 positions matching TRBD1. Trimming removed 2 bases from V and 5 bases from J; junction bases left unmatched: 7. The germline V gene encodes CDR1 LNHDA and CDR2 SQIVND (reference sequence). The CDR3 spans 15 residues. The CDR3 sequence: CASSISDRGVDEQYF. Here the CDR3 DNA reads TGTGCCAGTAGTATATCTGACAGGGGGGTCGACGAGCAGTACTTC.

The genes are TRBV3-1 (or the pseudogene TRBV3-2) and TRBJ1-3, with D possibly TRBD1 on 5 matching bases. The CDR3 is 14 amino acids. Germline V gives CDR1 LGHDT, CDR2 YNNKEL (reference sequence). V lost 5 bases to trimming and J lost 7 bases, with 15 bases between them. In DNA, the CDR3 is TGTGCCAGCAGCGGCAGGGCTCTGCGGAACACCATATATTTT. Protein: CASSGRALRNTIYF.

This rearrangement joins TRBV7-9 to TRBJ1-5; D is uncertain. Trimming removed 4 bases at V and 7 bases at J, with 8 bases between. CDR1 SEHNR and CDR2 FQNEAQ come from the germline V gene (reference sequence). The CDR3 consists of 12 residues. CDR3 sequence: CASSSGGQPQHF. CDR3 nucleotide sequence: TGTGCCAGCAGCTCCGGAGGACAGCCCCAGCATTTT.

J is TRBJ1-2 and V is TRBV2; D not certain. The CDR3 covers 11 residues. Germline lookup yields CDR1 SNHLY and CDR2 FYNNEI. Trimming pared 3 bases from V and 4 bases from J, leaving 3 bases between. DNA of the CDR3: TGTGCCAGCAGTGACGGCTATGGCTACACCTTC. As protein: CASSDGYGYTF.

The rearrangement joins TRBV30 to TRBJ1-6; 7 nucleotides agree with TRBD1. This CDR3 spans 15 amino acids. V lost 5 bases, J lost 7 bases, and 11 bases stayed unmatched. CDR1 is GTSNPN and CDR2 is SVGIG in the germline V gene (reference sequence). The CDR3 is CAWRTPGQQNSPLHF. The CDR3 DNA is TGTGCCTGGCGGACGCCGGGACAGCAAAATTCACCCCTCCACTTT.

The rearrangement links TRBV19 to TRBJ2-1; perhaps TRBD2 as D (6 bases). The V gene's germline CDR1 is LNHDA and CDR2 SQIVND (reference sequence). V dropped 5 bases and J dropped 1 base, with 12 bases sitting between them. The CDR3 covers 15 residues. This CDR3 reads CASSLGGQSYNEQFF. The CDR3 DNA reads TGTGCCAGTAGTTTGGGGGGTCAGTCCTACAATGAGCAGTTCTTC.

For the CDR3, the DNA is TGTGCCAGCAGTCCACAGGTTGGGAACTATGGCTACACCTTC. Translation: CASSPQVGNYGYTF. The chain employs TRBV6-5 and TRBJ1-2, with D possibly TRBD1 on 5 matching bases. Trimming cost V 5 bases and J 2 bases, with 12 bases left between them. CDR3 length equals 14 residues. Germline CDR1 reads MNHEY; CDR2 reads SVGAGI.

The CDR3 region has the DNA TGTGCCAGCAGCTTAGGCCTCTCCGGGCAGTACTTC. This translates into CASSLGLSGQYF. J is TRBJ2-7 and V is TRBV11-2; no clear D gene. This CDR3 is built from 12 residues. V lost 1 base and J lost 9, with 10 bases in between. Germline CDR1 reads SGHAT; CDR2 reads FQNNGV. The whole variable domain, filled in from reference TRBV11-2 and TRBJ2-7, reads EAGVAQSPRYKIIEKRQSVAFWCNPISGHATLYWYQQILGQGPKLLIQFQNNGVVDDSQLPKDRFSAERLKGVDSTLKIQPAKLEDSAVYLCASSLGLSGQYFGPGTRLTVT.

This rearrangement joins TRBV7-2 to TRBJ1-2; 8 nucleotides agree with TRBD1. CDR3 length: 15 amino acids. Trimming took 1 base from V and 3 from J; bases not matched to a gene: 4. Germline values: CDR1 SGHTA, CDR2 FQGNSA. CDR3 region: CASSLVAGGYYGYTF. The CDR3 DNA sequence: TGTGCCAGCAGCTTAGTAGCAGGGGGCTACTATGGCTACACCTTC.

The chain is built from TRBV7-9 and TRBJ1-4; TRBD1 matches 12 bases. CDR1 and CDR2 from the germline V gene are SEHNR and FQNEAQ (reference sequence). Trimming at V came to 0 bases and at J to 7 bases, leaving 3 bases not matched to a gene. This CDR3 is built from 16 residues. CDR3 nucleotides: TGTGCCAGCAGCTTAGCGGGACAGGGGGCGCTTGAAAAACTGTTTTTT. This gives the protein CASSLAGQGALEKLFF.

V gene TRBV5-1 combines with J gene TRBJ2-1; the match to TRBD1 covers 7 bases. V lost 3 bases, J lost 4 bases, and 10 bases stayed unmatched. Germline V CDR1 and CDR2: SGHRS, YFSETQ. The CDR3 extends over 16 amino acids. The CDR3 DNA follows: TGCGCCAGCAGCTCCTCGCCCGGGACAGATTACAATGAGCAGTTCTTC. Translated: CASSSSPGTDYNEQFF. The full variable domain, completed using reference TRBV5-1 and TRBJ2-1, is KAGVTQTPRYLIKTRGQQVTLSCSPISGHRSVSWYQQTPGQGLQFLFEYFSETQRNKGNFPGRFSGRQFSNSRSEMNVSTLELGDSALYLCASSSSPGTDYNEQFFGPGTRLTVL.

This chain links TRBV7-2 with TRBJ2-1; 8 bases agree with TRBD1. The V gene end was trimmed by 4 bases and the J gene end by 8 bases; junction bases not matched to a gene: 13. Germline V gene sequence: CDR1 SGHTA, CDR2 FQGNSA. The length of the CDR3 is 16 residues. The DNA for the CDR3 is TGTGCCAGCAGCTCGAGGGCAGGGGGCGCGTTCGATGAGCAGTTCTTC. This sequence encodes CASSSRAGGAFDEQFF. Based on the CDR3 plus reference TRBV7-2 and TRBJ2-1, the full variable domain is GAGVSQSPSNKVTEKGKDVELRCDPISGHTALYWYRQSLGQGLEFLIYFQGNSAPDKSGLPSDRFSAERTGGSVSTLTIQRTQQEDSAVYLCASSSRAGGAFDEQFFGPGTRLTVL.

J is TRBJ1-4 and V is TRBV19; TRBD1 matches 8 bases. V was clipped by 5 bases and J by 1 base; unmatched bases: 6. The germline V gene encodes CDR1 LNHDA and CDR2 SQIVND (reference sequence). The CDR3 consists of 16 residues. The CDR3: CASSAQGAETNEKLFF. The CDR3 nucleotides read TGTGCCAGTAGTGCCCAGGGGGCTGAAACTAATGAAAAACTGTTTTTT. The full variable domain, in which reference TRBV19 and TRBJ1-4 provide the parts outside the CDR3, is DGGITQSPKYLFRKEGQNVTLSCEQNLNHDAMYWYRQDPGQGLRLIYYSQIVNDFQKGDIAEGYSVSREKKESFPLTVTSAQKNPTAFYLCASSAQGAETNEKLFFGSGTQLSVL.

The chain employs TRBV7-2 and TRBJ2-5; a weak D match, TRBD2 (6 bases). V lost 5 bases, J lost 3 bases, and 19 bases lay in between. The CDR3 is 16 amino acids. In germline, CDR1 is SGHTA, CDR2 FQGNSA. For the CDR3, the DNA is TGTGCCAGCAGCCGGAGGGGAACTAGCCAAAAAGAGACCCAGTACTTC. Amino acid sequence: CASSRRGTSQKETQYF. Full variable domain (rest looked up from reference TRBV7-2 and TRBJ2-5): GAGVSQSPSNKVTEKGKDVELRCDPISGHTALYWYRQSLGQGLEFLIYFQGNSAPDKSGLPSDRFSAERTGGSVSTLTIQRTQQEDSAVYLCASSRRGTSQKETQYFGPGTRLLVL.

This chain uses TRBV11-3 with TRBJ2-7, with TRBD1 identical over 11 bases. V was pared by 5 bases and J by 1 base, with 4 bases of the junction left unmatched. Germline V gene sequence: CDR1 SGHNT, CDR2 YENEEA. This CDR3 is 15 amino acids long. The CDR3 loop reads CASSPGQGESYEQYF. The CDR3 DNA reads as TGTGCCAGCAGCCCGGGACAGGGGGAGTCCTACGAGCAGTACTTC.

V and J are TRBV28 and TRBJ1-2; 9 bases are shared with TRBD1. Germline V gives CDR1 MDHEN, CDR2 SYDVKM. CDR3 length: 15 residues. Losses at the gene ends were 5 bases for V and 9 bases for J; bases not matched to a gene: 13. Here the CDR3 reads CASSPPPGQGFRYTF. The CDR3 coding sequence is TGTGCCAGCAGTCCACCCCCGGGACAGGGCTTTCGCTACACCTTC.

The CDR3 nucleotides are TGTGCCATCAGTGACAACACAGATACGCAGTATTTT. Translated: CAISDNTDTQYF. The rearrangement links TRBV10-3 to TRBJ2-3; no clear D. CDR3 length: 12 amino acids. Trimming shortened V by 3 bases and J by 2 bases, and 3 bases separated the two germline ends. Germline V gene lookup returns CDR1 ENHRY and CDR2 SYGVKD.

CDR3 DNA sequence: TGTGCCAGCAGGCCGACAGGGGGCAATGGTGGCTACACCTTC. It specifies CASRPTGGNGGYTF. The chain has TRBV7-3 and TRBJ1-2, with TRBD1 matching 10 bases. CDR3 length equals 14 residues. V lost 6 bases to trimming and J lost 7 bases; unmatched junction nucleotides: 8. From germline, CDR1 is SGHTA and CDR2 FQGTGA.